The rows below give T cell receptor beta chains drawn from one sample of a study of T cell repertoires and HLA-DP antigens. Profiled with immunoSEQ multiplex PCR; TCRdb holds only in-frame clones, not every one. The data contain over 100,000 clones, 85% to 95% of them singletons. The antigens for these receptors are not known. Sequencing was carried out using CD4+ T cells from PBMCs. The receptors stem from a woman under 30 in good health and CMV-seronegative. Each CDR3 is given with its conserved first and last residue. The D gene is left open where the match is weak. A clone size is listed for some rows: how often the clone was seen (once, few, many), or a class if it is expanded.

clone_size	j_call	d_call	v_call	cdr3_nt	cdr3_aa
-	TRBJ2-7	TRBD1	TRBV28	TGTGCCAGCAGGGGCGGTGACAGGGCACCTCGGGACGAGCAGTACTTC	CASRGGDRAPRDEQYF
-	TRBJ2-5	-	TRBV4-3	TGCGCCAGCAGCCAAGATTCCCCAGGGGCAGAGACCCAGTACTTC	CASSQDSPGAETQYF
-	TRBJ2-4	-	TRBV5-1	TGCGCCAGCAGCTCAGCGGGTGGGCGGGACATTCAGTACTTC	CASSSAGGRDIQYF
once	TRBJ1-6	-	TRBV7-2	TGTGCCAGCAACCTAGAGGGGTTTGGTAATTCACCCCTCCACTTT	CASNLEGFGNSPLHF
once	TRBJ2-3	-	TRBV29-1	TGCAGCGTTGACCAAGCGTATGAGGGGGGAGATACGCAGTATTTT	CSVDQAYEGGDTQYF
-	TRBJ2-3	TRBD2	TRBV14	TGTGCCAGCAGCCAAGAAGGTAAAGCGGGAGTCACAGATACGCAGTATTTT	CASSQEGKAGVTDTQYF
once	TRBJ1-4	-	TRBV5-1	TGCGCCAGCAGCTGGGGGGGATATGGTGAAAAACTGTTTTTT	CASSWGGYGEKLFF
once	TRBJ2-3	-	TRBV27	TGTGCCAGCAGTTTCACAGTGACAGGGAGGATGAGCACAGATACGCAGTATTTT	CASSFTVTGRMSTDTQYF
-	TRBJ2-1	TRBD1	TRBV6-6	TGTGCCAGTCGACAGGGGGTAAACAATGAGCAGTTCTTC	CASRQGVNNEQFF
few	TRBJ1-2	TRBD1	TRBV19	TGTGCCAGTACTCCAGACAGGGGAGGAGGCTACACCTTC	CASTPDRGGGYTF
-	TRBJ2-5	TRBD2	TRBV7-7	TGTGCTAGCAGCTTAATTTTGGCGGGAGGCGAGACCCAGTACTTC	CASSLILAGGETQYF
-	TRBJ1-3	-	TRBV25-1	TGTGCCAGCAGTGAGGGTCCAGGGAAAAAGTCTGGAAACACCATATATTTT	CASSEGPGKKSGNTIYF
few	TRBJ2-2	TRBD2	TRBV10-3	TGTGCCATCAGGAAGCGGGAGACGTACACCGGGGAGCTGTTTTTT	CAIRKRETYTGELFF
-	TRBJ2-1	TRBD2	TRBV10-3	TGTGCCATCAGTGGAACTAGCGGGAACTATGAGCAGTTCTTC	CAISGTSGNYEQFF
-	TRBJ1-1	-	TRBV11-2	TGTGCCAGCAGCTCTAAGTCCCAGGGACTGAAGTCGGACACTGAAGCTTTCTTT	CASSSKSQGLKSDTEAFF
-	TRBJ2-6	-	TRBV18	TGTGCCAGCTCACCACAGGCAGCCGCATACTCCGGGGCCAACGTCCTGACTTTC	CASSPQAAAYSGANVLTF
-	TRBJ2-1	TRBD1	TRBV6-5	TGTGCCAGCAGTTACCAGGGACAGGGTGGCAATGAGCAGTTCTTC	CASSYQGQGGNEQFF
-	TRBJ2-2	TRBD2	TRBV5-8	TGTGCCAGCAGCTCATGGTACGGGAGGTTTGACACCGGGGAGCTGTTTTTT	CASSSWYGRFDTGELFF
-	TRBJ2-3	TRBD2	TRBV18	TGTGCCAGCTCACCATTCTGGGATCTAGCGGGAGCCCGGAGCACAGATACGCAGTATTTT	CASSPFWDLAGARSTDTQYF
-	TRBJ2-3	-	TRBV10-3	TGTGCCATCGCGGGGGCCCGCACAGATACGCAGTATTTT	CAIAGARTDTQYF
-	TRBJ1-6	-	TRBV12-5	TGTGCTAGTGGTATCCGACGCCGCCGGGATTCAAATTCACCCCTCCACTTT	CASGIRRRRDSNSPLHF
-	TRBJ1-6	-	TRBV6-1	TGTGCCAGCAGTGCGGTCCGGGGCCTTGGAACCTCCTATAATTCACCCCTCCACTTT	CASSAVRGLGTSYNSPLHF
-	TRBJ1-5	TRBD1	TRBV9	TGTGCCAGCAGCGTAGGATCCACAGGGGTTCGCAATCAGCCCCAGCATTTT	CASSVGSTGVRNQPQHF
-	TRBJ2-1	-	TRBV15	TGTGCCACCAGCAGCTTTTACAATGAGCAGTTCTTC	CATSSFYNEQFF
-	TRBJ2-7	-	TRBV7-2	TGTGCCAGCAGCTTAGCGAGGGGGTTCTCCTACGAGCAGTACTTC	CASSLARGFSYEQYF
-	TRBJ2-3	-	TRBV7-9	TGTGCCAGCAGCTCCCCCGGACGGGGAGATACGCAGTATTTT	CASSSPGRGDTQYF
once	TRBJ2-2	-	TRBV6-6	TGTGCCAGCACCTCGGGACGGGGTTATGGGGAGCTGTTTTTT	CASTSGRGYGELFF
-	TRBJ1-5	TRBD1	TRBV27	TGTGCCAGCAGGACGACAGGGGGCAAGATCTGGGGCAATCAGCCCCAGCATTTT	CASRTTGGKIWGNQPQHF
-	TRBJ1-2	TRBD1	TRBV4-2	TGTGCCAGCAGCCAAACAGACAGGGCGGGCTATGGCTACACCTTC	CASSQTDRAGYGYTF
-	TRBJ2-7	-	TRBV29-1	TGCAGCGTTGGACAGAGCCTGAGCGGGTACGAGCAGTACTTC	CSVGQSLSGYEQYF
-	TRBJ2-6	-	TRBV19	TGTGCCAGTAGTGAACTTGACAGCTCTGGGGCCAACGTCCTGACTTTC	CASSELDSSGANVLTF
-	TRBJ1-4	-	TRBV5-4	TGTGCCAGCAGCTTGAAAGCAGGGGATGAAAAACTGTTTTTT	CASSLKAGDEKLFF
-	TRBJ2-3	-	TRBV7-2	TGTGCCAGCAGCCCAAGATCAGGGCTAGCTGGAGATACGCAGTATTTT	CASSPRSGLAGDTQYF
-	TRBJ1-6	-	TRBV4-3	TGCGCCAGCAGCCAAGAATGGGGCAGACCAAATTCACCCCTCCACTTT	CASSQEWGRPNSPLHF
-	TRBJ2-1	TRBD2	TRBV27	TGTGCCAGCAGTTTATCACCCGCAGGGACTAGCTCCTACAATGAGCAGTTCTTC	CASSLSPAGTSSYNEQFF
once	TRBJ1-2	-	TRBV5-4	TGTGCCAGCAGCCCCAGACGTGCTAACTATGGCTACACCTTC	CASSPRRANYGYTF
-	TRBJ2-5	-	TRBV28	TGTGCCAGCAGCCCCTGGGGAAACCAAGAGACCCAGTACTTC	CASSPWGNQETQYF
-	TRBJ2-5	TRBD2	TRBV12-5	TGTGCTAGTGGTTCTTCTAGCGGGAGAGACCTTTTACGGGGGACCCAGTACTTC	CASGSSSGRDLLRGTQYF
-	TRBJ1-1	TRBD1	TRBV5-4	TGTGCCAGCAGCTTGGGGGCAGGGGGAAACACTGAAGCTTTCTTT	CASSLGAGGNTEAFF
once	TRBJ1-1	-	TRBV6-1	TGTGCCAGCAGTGAATCTTTTCAGGGGCGGAACACTGAAGCTTTCTTT	CASSESFQGRNTEAFF